This T cell receptor beta chain appears in the sequencing data of a study of blood T cell repertoires in COVID-19. Study-level information: Italy, Spain and the United States were the sources of the convalescent and acute COVID-19 samples. Nucleic acid was either cDNA or gDNA, and it came from T cells, B-cell-depleted T cells, or PBMCs.

Study processing details: Nucleated cell counts were estimated from reference gene primer amplification. The assay was immunoSEQ multiplex PCR, and TCRdb's table has in-frame clones only and misses some. V and J calls and clone size are as listed in that table; D and trimming were resolved from the DNA. The profile shows over 55,000 clones, 82% of them singletons. Germline V gene lookup returns CDR1 SGHRS and CDR2 YFSETQ. The CDR3 covers 16 residues. Trimming at V came to 4 bases and at J to 2 bases, leaving 6 bases not matched to a gene. The sample consisted of peripheral blood. The J gene is TRBJ1-4, the V gene TRBV5-1; 9 bases align to TRBD1. This clonotype was sampled from a woman older than 75 with acute or convalescent COVID-19. The CDR3, as DNA: TGCGCCAGCAGCCAAGGGACAGGGCGGACTAATGAAAAACTGTTTTTT. Translated, it gives CASSQGTGRTNEKLFF.